The rows below give T cell receptor beta chains drawn from one sample of a study of cytomegalovirus exposure and HLA in healthy donors. Sequencing was performed with immunoSEQ multiplex PCR; in TCRdb, only in-frame clones are kept and a portion is missing. The repertoire holds fewer than 85,000 clones, 70% to 90% seen once, with around 4% in the top ten. The sequenced sample consisted of PBMCs. The receptors shown here come from a woman younger than 30 in good health and CMV-seropositive. Both conserved end residues are part of each CDR3. The D gene is left open where the match is weak. Expanded clones get a size class; other rows say once, few or many, or leave the size out.

j_gene,d_gene,abundance,v_gene,CDR3nt,CDR3aa
TRBJ1-5,.,.,TRBV11-2,TGTGCCAGCAGCCCCCTGAACCTCTGGCGGCAATATAGCAATCAGCCCCAGCATTTT,CASSPLNLWRQYSNQPQHF
TRBJ1-5,TRBD1,.,TRBV28,TGTGCCAGCAGATTAGGATCCGGGACAGTTGGCAATCAGCCCCAGCATTTT,CASRLGSGTVGNQPQHF
TRBJ2-2,.,.,TRBV7-9,TGTGCCAGCAGCTCATTAGCCGGAGCACCCGGGGAGCTGTTTTTT,CASSSLAGAPGELFF
TRBJ1-2,.,once,TRBV7-2,TGTGCCAGCAGCTTACAGGGTATGCGGCGAGGCTACACCTTC,CASSLQGMRRGYTF
TRBJ2-7,.,.,TRBV7-8,TGTGCCAGCAGCTTAGAGAACAGGGCTATCGAGCAGTACTTC,CASSLENRAIEQYF
TRBJ1-5,.,once,TRBV6-6,TGTGCCAGCAGTGACAAAAACAATCAGCCCCAGCATTTT,CASSDKNNQPQHF
TRBJ2-2,.,.,TRBV7-9,TGTGCCAGCAGTCCACAGGGTTGGAACACCGGGGAGCTGTTTTTT,CASSPQGWNTGELFF
TRBJ1-6,.,.,TRBV30,TGTGCCTGGACGCAGGGAACGGCCTATAATTCACCCCTCCACTTT,CAWTQGTAYNSPLHF
TRBJ2-5,.,.,TRBV7-6,TGTGCCAGCAGCTTAGCTACTAGTTCTCCAGAGACCCAGTACTTC,CASSLATSSPETQYF
TRBJ1-3,.,.,TRBV6-5,TGTGCCAGCAGTCGGGGATCTGGAAACACCATATATTTT,CASSRGSGNTIYF
TRBJ2-2,.,.,TRBV6-5,TGTGCCAGCAGTTCGGGAAACGGGGAGCTGTTTTTT,CASSSGNGELFF
TRBJ1-4,.,.,TRBV30,TGTGCCTGGAGTGGGGGCAGGGGAGCTGAAAAACTGTTTTTT,CAWSGGRGAEKLFF
TRBJ2-1,TRBD2,.,TRBV7-9,TGTGCCAGCAGAAACGCGGGAGCGGCGGAGCAGTTCTTC,CASRNAGAAEQFF